This TCR beta chain was recorded in a study of cytomegalovirus exposure and HLA in healthy donors. The study's findings and limits: What was likely a sequencing artifact was a cluster of highly shared sequence variants.

In germline, CDR1 is LNHDA, CDR2 SQIVND (reference sequence). This CDR3 comprises 16 residues. Trimming pared 1 base from V and 0 bases from J, leaving 10 bases between. This clone appeared a few times. Antigen: not known. This PCR relied on a set of 60 Vbeta primers and 13 Jbeta primers. Some clones are missing from TCRdb's copy, which holds only in-frame ones; the method was immunoSEQ multiplex PCR. This sample yields over 150,000 clones, of which around 80% are seen a single time; 2.2% belongs to the top ten. The chain employs TRBV19 and TRBJ1-3; unclear D gene. This TCR came from a woman aged 25 to 39 in good health and CMV-seronegative. Input material: PBMCs. The CDR3 nucleotides read TGTGCCAGTAGTATAGCGCTGTACGGCTCTGGAAACACCATATATTTT. It is translated as CASSIALYGSGNTIYF. Combining the CDR3 with reference TRBV19 and TRBJ1-3 gives the whole variable domain DGGITQSPKYLFRKEGQNVTLSCEQNLNHDAMYWYRQDPGQGLRLIYYSQIVNDFQKGDIAEGYSVSREKKESFPLTVTSAQKNPTAFYLCASSIALYGSGNTIYFGEGSWLTVV.